This T cell receptor (beta chain) was recorded in a study of Graves' ophthalmopathy and Graves' hyperthyroidism. PBMCs were isolated from a roughly 10 ml sample of fresh peripheral blood. Points on this clonotype: This clone may be a read error of a much larger clone one base away.

RNA transcripts were the source from which TCR beta CDR3 regions were amplified. After a first-round RT-PCR with HTBI primers, a second-round multiplex PCR was run. TCRdb reanalysed the multiplex PCR reads using MiXCR and keeps one entry per CDR3 protein. The sample has roughly 500,000 distinct CDR3 sequences; roughly 14% are singletons. Germline V gene data show CDR1 as MDHEN and CDR2 as SYDVKM. The CDR3 has 12 residues. Between the trimmed V and J ends, which lost 8 bases and 5 bases, there was a span of 12 bases. Sequenced input: blood. The gene calls are TRBV28 and TRBJ1-1; D is unresolved. This sequence was found in a woman under 40 with Graves' ophthalmopathy. CDR3 region: CASHMGTTEAFF. CDR3 DNA: TGTGCCAGCCACATGGGTACGACTGAAGCTTTCTTT.